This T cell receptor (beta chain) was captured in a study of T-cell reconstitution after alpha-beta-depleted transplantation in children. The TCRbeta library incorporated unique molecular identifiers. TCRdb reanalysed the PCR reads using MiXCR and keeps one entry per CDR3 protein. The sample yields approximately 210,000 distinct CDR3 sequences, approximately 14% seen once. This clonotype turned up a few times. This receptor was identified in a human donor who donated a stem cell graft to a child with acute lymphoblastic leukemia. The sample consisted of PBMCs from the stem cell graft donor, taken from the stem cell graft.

CDR3 nucleotide sequence: TGTGCCAGCAGTTTACGGGACAGGGCATTTGTC. This codes for CASSLRDRAFV. The rearrangement links TRBV12-3 or TRBV12-4 to TRBJ2-7, with 9 bases fitting TRBD1. CDR3 length: 11 amino acids.